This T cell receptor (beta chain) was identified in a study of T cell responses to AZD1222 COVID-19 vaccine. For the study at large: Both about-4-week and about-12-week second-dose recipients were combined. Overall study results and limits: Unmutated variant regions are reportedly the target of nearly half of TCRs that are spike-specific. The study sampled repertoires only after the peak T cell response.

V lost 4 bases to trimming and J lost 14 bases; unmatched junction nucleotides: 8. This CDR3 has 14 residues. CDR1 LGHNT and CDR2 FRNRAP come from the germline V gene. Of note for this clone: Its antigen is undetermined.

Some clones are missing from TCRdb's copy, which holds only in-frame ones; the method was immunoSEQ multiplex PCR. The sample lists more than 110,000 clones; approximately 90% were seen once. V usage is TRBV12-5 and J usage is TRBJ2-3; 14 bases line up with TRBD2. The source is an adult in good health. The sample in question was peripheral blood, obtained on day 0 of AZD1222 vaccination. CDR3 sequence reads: CASGSGLAGARRYF. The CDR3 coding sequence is TGTGCTAGTGGTTCGGGACTAGCGGGGGCCCGTAGGTATTTT.